This TCR beta chain was found in a study of blood T cell repertoires in COVID-19. Study context: Collection of acute and convalescent COVID-19 samples took place in the United States, Italy and Spain. Nucleic acid was either cDNA or gDNA, and it came from T cells, B-cell-depleted T cells, or PBMCs.

CDR1 LGHDT and CDR2 YNNKEL come from the germline V gene (reference sequence). V dropped 4 bases and J dropped 7; count of bases not matched to a gene: 20. The CDR3 spans 19 residues. Authors' processing steps: Amplification from reference gene primers served as the basis for estimated nucleated cell counts. Clones were sequenced by immunoSEQ multiplex PCR, and TCRdb holds only the in-frame ones, with some missing. Clone size and V and J calls were adopted from that table, with D and trimming inferred from the DNA. The sample includes 110,000 or so clones, roughly 82% of them seen just once. J is TRBJ2-3 and V is TRBV3-1 (or the pseudogene TRBV3-2); 10 positions match TRBD2. Sequencing was done on a sample of peripheral blood. The TCR originated in a human donor in a cohort sampled during active COVID-19. CDR3 bases: TGTGCCAGCAGCCTCCCACCTCTTAGCGGGGGGCTGAACCCGAATACGCAGTATTTT. Encoded protein: CASSLPPLSGGLNPNTQYF.